These T cell receptor beta chains were read from a single sample in a study of T cells in Graves' hyperthyroidism and ophthalmopathy. TCRdb reprocessed the multiplex PCR reads with MiXCR, giving one entry per CDR3 protein. Seen here are around 600,000 distinct CDR3 sequences, over 12% observed once, and the top ten hold 7.1%. The sample consisted of blood. Receptor source: a woman under 30 with Graves' ophthalmopathy. CDR3s include the opening cysteine and the closing phenylalanine or tryptophan. A D gene is named only where the DNA matches it firmly. Size tells how often a clone was seen (once, few, many) or the class of an expanded clone, and some rows leave it out.

many	-	TRBV27	TRBJ1-2	CASSSHGEGYTF	TGTGCCAGCAGCTCTCACGGGGAGGGCTACACCTTC
many	-	TRBV28	TRBJ1-1	CASSIGRDLAGGNTEAFF	TGTGCCAGCAGTATAGGACGAGATCTGGCAGGCGGGAACACTGAAGCTTTCTTT
-	TRBD2	TRBV7-2	TRBJ2-1	CASSVPGLAGDNEQFF	TGTGCCAGCAGTGTACCCGGACTAGCGGGCGACAATGAGCAGTTCTTC
many	-	TRBV7-8	TRBJ2-1	CASSLSRRTQGLGDEQFF	TGTGCCAGCAGCCTATCGCGAAGAACGCAGGGGTTGGGAGATGAGCAGTTCTTC
many	TRBD1	TRBV28	TRBJ1-1	CATYSGRGSTEAFF	TGTGCCACCTATTCGGGCAGGGGGTCCACTGAAGCTTTCTTT
-	TRBD1	TRBV12-3/TRBV12-4	TRBJ2-7	CASSYEGAWNEQYF	TGTGCCAGCAGTTATGAGGGGGCTTGGAACGAGCAGTACTTC
few	TRBD2	TRBV4-2	TRBJ2-3	CASSQLLTSGVTDTQYF	TGTGCCAGCAGCCAGCTCCTGACTAGCGGGGTCACAGATACGCAGTATTTT
many	-	TRBV28	TRBJ2-7	CASSFQAYEQYF	TGTGCCAGCAGTTTTCAGGCCTACGAGCAGTACTTC
many	TRBD2	TRBV27	TRBJ2-1	CASSWGLVYNEQFF	TGTGCCAGCAGTTGGGGACTAGTATACAATGAGCAGTTCTTC
many	TRBD1	TRBV27	TRBJ1-1	CASSNPSGGASFF	TGTGCCAGCAGTAACCCGTCAGGGGGCGCATCTTTCTTT
-	-	TRBV9	TRBJ2-4	CASSDTHDRGQLNIQYF	TGTGCCAGCAGCGACACACACGACAGAGGGCAACTTAACATTCAGTACTTC
many	-	TRBV18	TRBJ2-5	CASSASGPTETQYF	TGTGCCAGCTCAGCGAGCGGGCCCACCGAGACCCAGTACTTC
many	TRBD2	TRBV7-8	TRBJ2-7	CASSPTGTSGSYEQYF	TGTGCCAGCAGCCCAACCGGGACTAGCGGGAGCTACGAGCAGTACTTC
-	-	TRBV20-1	TRBJ1-5	CSAAGTLKRAQHF	TGCAGTGCGGCCGGGACCCTAAAGCGGGCCCAGCATTTT
many	-	TRBV12-3/TRBV12-4	TRBJ2-3	CASTSGGTDTQYF	TGTGCCAGCACCTCCGGGGGCACAGATACGCAGTATTTT
many	TRBD1	TRBV28	TRBJ2-1	CASSPLPRDRALADVSYNEQFF	TGTGCCAGCAGTCCCTTACCCCGGGACAGGGCCCTAGCGGACGTCTCCTACAATGAGCAGTTCTTC
many	-	TRBV7-9	TRBJ1-1	CASSPRGRMNTEAFF	TGTGCCAGCAGCCCTCGGGGGAGGATGAACACTGAAGCTTTCTTT
few	-	TRBV5-1	TRBJ2-2	CASSFPSPAGELFF	TGCGCCAGCAGTTTTCCCAGCCCAGCGGGGGAGCTGTTTTTT
many	-	TRBV6-2/TRBV6-3	TRBJ1-3	CASRYSGNTIYF	TGTGCCAGCAGGTACTCTGGAAACACCATATATTTT
many	-	TRBV28	TRBJ2-3	CASSSPQGTDTQYF	TGTGCCAGCAGTTCCCCCCAGGGCACAGATACGCAGTATTTT
many	TRBD1	TRBV5-4	TRBJ1-1	CASSLGQGEQGEAFF	TGTGCCAGCAGCCTTGGACAGGGGGAACAGGGTGAAGCTTTCTTT
few	TRBD2	TRBV7-2	TRBJ2-7	CASSFQPGGEQYF	TGTGCCAGCAGCTTCCAACCCGGGGGGGAGCAGTACTTC
many	-	TRBV2	TRBJ2-1	CASNGDNEQFF	TGTGCCAGCAATGGGGACAATGAGCAGTTCTTC
many	TRBD2	TRBV29-1	TRBJ2-5	CSVEDHQWEAGEETQYF	TGCAGCGTTGAAGATCATCAGTGGGAAGCGGGAGAAGAGACCCAGTACTTC
-	-	TRBV20-1	TRBJ1-1	CSANAPGQRNTEAFF	TGCAGTGCTAACGCCCCCGGCCAGCGGAACACTGAAGCTTTCTTT
many	-	TRBV12-3/TRBV12-4	TRBJ2-2	CASSLSVASGGRGTGELFF	TGTGCCAGCAGTTTATCGGTTGCGAGTGGGGGGCGCGGTACCGGGGAGCTGTTTTTT
many	TRBD1	TRBV6-2/TRBV6-3	TRBJ2-5	CASSSTGGIETQYF	TGTGCCAGCAGCTCGACAGGGGGCATAGAGACCCAGTACTTC
many	TRBD2	TRBV11-2	TRBJ2-1	CASRLGGRGTSVDNEQFF	TGTGCCAGCAGGTTAGGGGGGCGCGGGACTAGCGTCGACAATGAGCAGTTCTTC
-	TRBD2	TRBV4-1	TRBJ2-3	CASSQDLTSLSTDTQYF	TGCGCCAGCAGCCAAGATTTGACTAGCCTAAGCACAGATACGCAGTATTTT
many	TRBD1	TRBV6-2/TRBV6-3	TRBJ2-7	CAAGQGADEQYF	TGTGCCGCGGGACAGGGAGCCGACGAGCAGTACTTC
many	TRBD2	TRBV30	TRBJ2-1	CAWSRGGSVWDEQFF	TGTGCCTGGAGTCGAGGCGGGAGTGTTTGGGATGAGCAGTTCTTC
-	-	TRBV7-3	TRBJ1-1	CASSLTGYRDTEAFF	TGTGCCAGCAGCTTAACGGGGTACAGGGACACTGAAGCTTTCTTT
-	TRBD2	TRBV19	TRBJ2-5	CASSFPLAGEETQYF	TGTGCCAGTAGTTTCCCACTAGCGGGAGAAGAGACCCAGTACTTC
many	-	TRBV3-1	TRBJ2-1	CASSQGPSPRNEQFF	TGTGCCAGCAGCCAAGGCCCTAGCCCCCGGAATGAGCAGTTCTTC
-	TRBD1	TRBV9	TRBJ2-6	CASSVEGTGWLGANVLTF	TGTGCCAGCAGCGTAGAAGGGACAGGGTGGTTGGGGGCCAACGTCCTGACTTTC
-	TRBD1	TRBV5-1	TRBJ2-3	CASSWQTGGTDTQYF	TGCGCCAGCAGCTGGCAGACAGGGGGCACAGATACGCAGTATTTT
many	-	TRBV11-3	TRBJ2-7	CASSLEGRLAGYEQYF	TGTGCCAGCAGCTTAGAAGGGCGGCTAGCAGGCTACGAGCAGTACTTC
many	-	TRBV12-3/TRBV12-4	TRBJ1-6	CASSFWGVVRDSPLHF	TGTGCCAGCAGTTTTTGGGGAGTGGTTCGCGATTCACCCCTCCACTTT
many	-	TRBV28	TRBJ1-1	CASNDPGNTEAFF	TGTGCCAGCAACGACCCAGGGAACACTGAAGCTTTCTTT
many	TRBD2	TRBV29-1	TRBJ2-1	CSVQGLAGVGSYNEQFF	TGCAGCGTCCAAGGACTAGCGGGAGTAGGTTCCTACAATGAGCAGTTCTTC
few	-	TRBV20-1	TRBJ2-3	CSARVPATQRGQYF	TGCAGTGCTAGAGTCCCGGCCACACAAAGGGGGCAGTATTTT
many	-	TRBV27	TRBJ2-3	CASSFKPPGLLTDTQYF	TGTGCCAGCAGTTTTAAGCCCCCGGGACTCCTCACAGATACGCAGTATTTT
many	-	TRBV2	TRBJ2-2	CASSVGSTYGGELFF	TGTGCCAGCAGTGTCGGGTCCACCTATGGGGGGGAGCTGTTTTTT
many	TRBD1	TRBV2	TRBJ1-5	CASSERGGQNQPQHF	TGTGCCAGCAGTGAAAGAGGGGGACAGAATCAGCCCCAGCATTTT
-	-	TRBV7-2	TRBJ1-2	CASSSPGSYYGYTF	TGTGCCAGCAGCTCCCCGGGCAGCTACTATGGCTACACCTTC
few	-	TRBV6-1	TRBJ1-1	CASSVSRREVVNTEAFF	TGTGCCAGCAGTGTAAGTCGGAGGGAGGTCGTGAACACTGAAGCTTTCTTT
many	TRBD1	TRBV6-2/TRBV6-3	TRBJ1-1	CASAIDRGTEAFF	TGTGCCAGCGCTATCGACAGGGGCACTGAAGCTTTCTTT
few	TRBD2	TRBV9	TRBJ2-2	CASTLGGNAGELFF	TGTGCCAGCACCCTCGGGGGGAACGCCGGGGAGCTGTTTTTT
many	-	TRBV20-1	TRBJ2-1	CSAGGNAYNEQFF	TGCAGTGCTGGCGGGAACGCCTACAATGAGCAGTTCTTC
many	-	TRBV28	TRBJ1-2	CASTPLGPGGYTF	TGTGCCAGCACCCCCCTCGGACCCGGTGGCTACACCTTC
-	TRBD2	TRBV7-9	TRBJ2-1	CASSPWDYKSSYNEQFF	TGTGCCAGCAGCCCGTGGGACTACAAGAGCTCCTACAATGAGCAGTTCTTC
few	TRBD1	TRBV7-2	TRBJ1-3	CASSSGRDRGNTIYF	TGTGCCAGCAGCTCCGGGCGGGACAGGGGAAACACCATATATTTT
-	TRBD1	TRBV4-2	TRBJ2-2	CASSQPRTGRMGGELFF	TGTGCCAGCAGCCAACCCCGGACAGGAAGAATGGGCGGGGAGCTGTTTTTT
many	-	TRBV7-8	TRBJ1-5	CASSSRSGASDQPQHF	TGTGCCAGCAGCTCACGATCAGGGGCATCGGATCAGCCCCAGCATTTT
-	-	TRBV6-2/TRBV6-3	TRBJ1-5	CASSFTSTGGNQPQHF	TGTGCCAGCAGTTTCACCTCGACAGGAGGCAATCAGCCCCAGCATTTT
-	-	TRBV2	TRBJ1-5	CTSTLNYSNQPQHF	TGTACCAGCACCCTGAATTATAGCAATCAGCCCCAGCATTTT
many	TRBD2	TRBV10-3	TRBJ2-7	CAISATLLAGVAVDEQYF	TGTGCCATCAGTGCCACCCTACTAGCGGGAGTTGCCGTCGACGAGCAGTACTTC
many	-	TRBV19	TRBJ2-5	CASSIYGRTIQETQYF	TGTGCCAGTAGTATATACGGTAGAACCATCCAAGAGACCCAGTACTTC